This TCR beta chain was recorded in a study of cytomegalovirus exposure and HLA in healthy donors. Points from the study as a whole: Among the sequence variants, a highly shared cluster was likely an artifact of sequencing. In the analysis, some V segments, TRBV6-2 and TRBV6-3 included, were excluded as indistinguishable. Some TCR beta chains (more than 150 of them) were listed as cytomegalovirus-associated. Rare sequences made up most TCRs, while some public TCRs were found in many donors.

PCR amplification relied on 60 Vbeta primers (plus 13 Jbeta primers). Some clones are missing from TCRdb's copy, which holds only in-frame ones; the method was immunoSEQ multiplex PCR. The sample consists of 80,000 to 90,000 clones, roughly 74% of them appearing once. Concerning this clone: Its antigen remains unknown.

The germline V gene encodes CDR1 MNHNS and CDR2 SASEGT. This CDR3 has 15 amino acids. Trimming removed 5 bases from V and 2 bases from J, with 15 bases in between. The clonotype comes from a middle-aged man in good health and CMV-seronegative. The genes are TRBV6-1 and TRBJ1-2; weak D call: TRBD1 (6 bases). Input material: PBMCs. As DNA, the CDR3 is TGTGCCAGCAGTACACCCGGGGGGCAGAACTATGGCTACACCTTC. This gives the protein CASSTPGGQNYGYTF.